This entry lists 13 T cell receptor beta chains sequenced from one sample in a study of blood T cell repertoires in COVID-19. Data came from immunoSEQ multiplex PCR; TCRdb stores just in-frame clones and leaves some out. The table has about 330,000 clones, more than 90% seen once. The specimen was PBMCs or T cells enriched from blood (not recorded which). These receptors came from a woman aged 25 to 39 who had recovered from COVID-19.

The chain links TRBV9 to TRBJ2-2; 10 bases map to TRBD1. The ends lost 3 bases at V and 5 bases at J; junction bases unmatched: 4. Germline values: CDR1 SGDLS, CDR2 YYNGEE. The CDR3 runs 15 residues. CDR3 DNA: TGTGCCAGCAGCGCAGACAGGGGGCATACCGGGGAGCTGTTTTTT. Translation gives CASSADRGHTGELFF.

Points on this clone: At the DNA level, this CDR3 is encoded by other sequences in the same sample as well. This chain uses TRBV28 with TRBJ2-6; D is perhaps TRBD2 (6 bases). Germline CDR1 MDHEN, CDR2 SYDVKM. Trimming cost V 6 bases and J 1 base, with 10 bases left between them. This CDR3 contains 15 residues. The DNA of the CDR3 is TGTGCCAGCAGCACCCGGGGGTCTGGGGCCAACGTCCTGACTTTC. It is translated as CASSTRGSGANVLTF.

The gene calls are TRBV3-1 (or the pseudogene TRBV3-2) and TRBJ1-2, with 7 nucleotides matching TRBD1. Germline trimming cut 4 bases from V and 6 bases from J; bases unmatched to any gene: 5. The CDR3 length is 13 residues. Germline V gene data show CDR1 as LGHDT and CDR2 as YNNKEL (reference sequence). The DNA of the CDR3 is TGTGCCAGCAGCCGACAGGGTTTGGATGGCTACACCTTC. Its protein product is CASSRQGLDGYTF.

The chain carries TRBV7-9 and TRBJ2-3; D gene uncertain. V was pared by 1 base and J by 2 bases, with 7 bases between. CDR3 length: 14 amino acids. Germline V gene data show CDR1 as SEHNR and CDR2 as FQNEAQ (reference sequence). The CDR3 spells CASSLDSYTDTQYF. The CDR3 nucleotides read TGTGCCAGCAGCTTAGACAGCTACACAGATACGCAGTATTTT.

The rearrangement joins TRBV2 to TRBJ2-7; D might be TRBD2 (6 bases). Deletions cut 3 bases from V and 3 bases from J, with 6 bases between. Germline V gene sequence: CDR1 SNHLY, CDR2 FYNNEI. CDR3 length equals 12 residues. The CDR3 reads CASSEDYYEQYF. DNA for the CDR3: TGTGCCAGCAGTGAGGACTACTACGAGCAGTACTTC.

The gene calls are TRBV4-1 and TRBJ2-3; tentative D call: TRBD2 (5 bases). V was pared by 6 bases and J by 1 base, with 14 bases between. Per the germline V gene, CDR1 is MGHRA and CDR2 is YSYEKL. This CDR3 contains 15 residues. This CDR3 is CASRLTTGGTDTQYF. The CDR3 DNA sequence: TGCGCCAGCAGACTCACTACCGGGGGCACAGATACGCAGTATTTT.

The rearrangement uses TRBV7-2 and TRBJ1-2, with D perhaps matching TRBD1 (5 bases). CDR3 length equals 16 residues. Germline values: CDR1 SGHTA, CDR2 FQGNSA. V lost 5 bases to trimming and J lost 7 bases, with 23 bases between them. Written as DNA, the CDR3 is TGTGCCAGCAGCCCAACGGGGGGGGATCTGGCTATTGGCTACACCTTC. Encoded protein: CASSPTGGDLAIGYTF.

The V call is TRBV12-3 or TRBV12-4, the J call TRBJ1-1; unclear D gene. V lost 3 bases and J 1 base, leaving 6 bases between the germline ends. This CDR3 has 13 residues. CDR3 sequence: CASSFGPNTEAFF. Written as DNA, the CDR3 is TGTGCCAGCAGTTTTGGGCCGAACACTGAAGCTTTCTTT.

The table lists this clone with many counts. The gene calls are TRBV18 and TRBJ2-6, with TRBD2 matching over 7 bases. The CDR3 loop spans 16 amino acids. From germline, CDR1 is KGHSH and CDR2 LQKENI. V dropped 5 bases and J dropped 3; count of bases not matched to a gene: 7. In DNA, the CDR3 is TGTGCCAGCTCAGTTGCGGGAGTATATGGGGCCAACGTCCTGACTTTC. Translating it yields CASSVAGVYGANVLTF.

This chain connects TRBV27 to TRBJ2-3; the match to TRBD1 covers 11 bases. There are 17 residues in the CDR3. Trimming removed 1 base from V and 2 bases from J; junction bases left unmatched: 5. CDR1 is MNHEY, CDR2 SMNVEV, per germline (reference sequence). The CDR3 spells CASSLLGTGGNTDTQYF. As DNA, the CDR3 is TGTGCCAGCAGTTTATTGGGGACAGGGGGTAACACAGATACGCAGTATTTT.

The CDR3 spells CASEGGANEKLFF. The CDR3, as DNA: TGTGCCAGCGAGGGGGGGGCTAATGAAAAACTGTTTTTT. The chain recombines TRBV19 with TRBJ1-4, with D maybe TRBD1 (6 bases). This CDR3 has 13 residues. V was clipped by 9 bases and J by 3 bases, with 11 bases between them. Per germline, CDR1 LNHDA and CDR2 SQIVND (reference sequence). Complete variable domain (other parts from reference TRBV19 and TRBJ1-4): DGGITQSPKYLFRKEGQNVTLSCEQNLNHDAMYWYRQDPGQGLRLIYYSQIVNDFQKGDIAEGYSVSREKKESFPLTVTSAQKNPTAFYLCASEGGANEKLFFGSGTQLSVL.

The chain has TRBV6-5 and TRBJ2-7, with D perhaps matching TRBD1 (5 bases). The CDR3 loop spans 14 amino acids. Germline CDR1 and CDR2: MNHEY and SVGAGI. V lost 5 bases, J lost 0 bases, and 11 bases lay in between. The CDR3 nucleotides read TGTGCCAGCAGTCTCTCGGACAACTCCTACGAGCAGTACTTC. It yields the protein CASSLSDNSYEQYF.

V is TRBV6-2 or TRBV6-3 and J is TRBJ1-5, with 8 bases lining up with TRBD1. V lost 4 bases and J lost 0; bases outside the gene matches: 2. The germline V gene encodes CDR1 MNHEY and CDR2 SVGEGT. The CDR3 has 15 amino acids. CDR3 in amino acids: CASSSGQASNQPQHF. CDR3 nucleotide sequence: TGTGCCAGCAGTTCGGGACAGGCTAGCAATCAGCCCCAGCATTTT.